Here is one T cell receptor (beta chain) with its context. This clone showed up just once. Its recognized antigen is unknown. Nothing much larger sits one base from this clone, and base qualities are not available. The data originate from a study of cytomegalovirus exposure and HLA in healthy donors (TCRdb year 2017). With regard to the full study: An earlier analysis of some 620 of the donors reported 276 Gb of sequence data and 117 million unique TCR beta sequences obtained from about 180 million T cells. An early release that covered some 640 HLA-typed donors contained approximately 300 gigabases of sequencing data and around 85 million unique TCR sequences. Of the roughly 410 genotyped donors, roughly 76% were placed in the genetic ancestry cluster associated with self-reported Caucasian donors. The study was designed to test whether signatures of past pathogen exposure could be identified by cataloging public T cell receptors. The T cell repertoires of about 700 subjects were profiled by immunosequencing and related to cytomegalovirus serostatus. In addition to the first cohort of 666 subjects, a separate validation cohort of approximately 120 different subjects was used. High-throughput TCR immunosequencing, statistical association of individual TCRs with disease status, and machine learning were combined to predict cytomegalovirus infection status. A later analysis re-examined previously published TCR beta repertoires from just over 650 donors and added high-resolution HLA genotyping to investigate patterns of TCR occurrence. Rather than drawing on any new phenotypic data, the later analysis identified candidate immune exposures from TCR beta sequences and the way those sequences occurred across donors. An earlier analysis of some 500 of the donors used high-throughput TCR beta sequencing to judge whether each TCR beta V gene segment behaved as functional or pseudogenic. Donor age, sex, ethnicity and CMV serostatus were compiled alongside the repertoire data. A later genetic analysis used genome-wide SNP genotypes for about 55% of the 666 donors, treating that subset as a discovery cohort. All discovery cohort repertoires had been generated on a single sequencing platform. Class I and class II HLA loci were covered by the typing at four-digit resolution. Typing coverage varied by locus: roughly 629-630 donors for A, B, C, DRB1 and DQB1; around 560 for DQA1; around 570 for DPA1; fewer than 480 for DPB1. Roughly five DR-DQ haplotypes were treated as single units for association and clustering because of strong linkage in the cohort. Among around 400 genotyped donors of the cohort, an average of roughly 230,000 unique TCR beta nucleotide sequences was sequenced per donor, of which roughly 18% were non-productive.

Preparation of the library involved the immunoSEQ multiplex PCR assay. For the multiplex PCR, a mixture combining 60 forward primers for TCR Vbeta segments and 13 reverse primers for TCR Jbeta segments was used. A multiplex PCR assay on genomic DNA amplified the CDR3 region of rearranged TCR beta genes. The amplified TCR beta libraries were sequenced on the Illumina HiSeq System as 87-base-pair reads. On the study's bioinformatics: A later analysis counted about 80 million unique TCR beta chains across the 550 to 700 repertoires, and some 11 million of these chains were shared by at least two donors. A nearest-neighbor algorithm error-corrected the raw reads and collapsed the reads into unique sequences, merging closely related sequences to remove PCR and sequencing errors. V, D and J gene segments were assigned by aligning CDR3 sequences to IMGT reference sequences. For a sequence to be retained, a match of at least six nucleotides to both a V gene segment and a J gene segment was required. A rearrangement counted as productive if the CDR3 had no stop codons and remained in frame with V and J, and every other rearrangement counted as non-productive. CDR3 was defined according to IMGT convention as the region running from the second conserved V-encoded cysteine to the conserved J-encoded phenylalanine. The earlier analysis of a few hundred of the donors excluded sequences that lacked an unambiguous match to a single V gene segment. In an earlier analysis of several hundred of the donors, a V segment was called functional when productive rearrangements were above 56.7%, and segregating when the standard deviation between donors exceeded 5%. A statistical classification framework was built for diagnosing cytomegalovirus status from the catalog of TCR beta chain sequences. V and J gene assignment, in a later analysis, came from comparing TCR nucleotide sequences with IMGT/GENE-DB human TR gene sequences. Using the TCRdist pipeline, a later analysis assigned CDR3 sequences along with most-parsimonious VDJ recombination scenarios. A later analysis defined each TCR beta chain by its CDR3 amino acid sequence plus V-gene family, and excluded reads lacking a unique V-gene family. To address suspected cross-contamination and a sequencing artifact, a later analysis removed some 620 highly shared, low-generation-probability nucleotide sequences. A later analysis calculated a clonal expansion index for each public chain from normalized within-repertoire ranks of inferred template counts. In a later analysis, generation probabilities were computed using a VDJ recombination model fitted to out-of-frame rearrangements, and the results were checked against IGoR. In a later analysis, TCR-TCR, TCR-HLA and TCR-CMV co-occurrence was scored with hypergeometric tests, and a repertoire-size bias correction was applied to TCR pairs. False discovery rates were estimated in a later analysis by permuting HLA or CMV assignments 20 times. In a later analysis, co-occurring TCRs were grouped using DBSCAN, and TCRdist sequence similarity was added for clustering within HLA-allele-positive subsets. Repertoires with fewer than 30,000 or more than 120,000 public chains, plus five repertoires with anomalous nucleotide sharing, were excluded from co-occurrence clustering. TCRdb carries this immuneACCESS record with in-frame sequences only. Its versions omit some clonotypes, under half of them owing to an unresolved V gene in the studies checked, with the rest unexplained. The DNA was the basis for D and trimming; V, J and clone size are from that table. In all, the sample holds 40,000 to 55,000 clones, and approximately 67% of those were seen once. The ten largest clones take up 5.5% to 7% of the sample.

Broad study findings and their caveats: The study gave a list of 150 to 200 TCR beta chains associated with cytomegalovirus. The only immune exposure information available for the cohort was CMV serostatus. According to a later analysis, most CMV-associated TCR beta chains appeared to be HLA-restricted, and the HLA associations seemed to be driven largely by CMV exposure. In vitro tests confirmed that a few of the cytomegalovirus-associated TCR beta chains recognize cytomegalovirus antigens. Cytomegalovirus status was reported to be diagnosed by the classifier with high specificity and sensitivity in both the original and validation cohorts. A later analysis found that HLA-associated TCR beta chains were more clonally expanded and had lower generation probabilities than equally common non-associated chains. A later analysis reported that several top co-occurrence clusters appeared linked to parvovirus B19, influenza, CMV and Epstein-Barr virus. An earlier analysis of some 560 of the donors showed that most TCR beta V segments appeared in productive rearrangements either about 90% or about 30% of the time, which broadly matched IMGT annotations. In a later genetic analysis, fewer N-insertions in productive TCRs were reported among donors in an Asian-associated ancestry cluster than the roughly 640-donor mean. Linkage disequilibrium might explain the correlated functional status among segregating V segments, but an unknown experimental factor could not be ruled out. According to a later analysis, TCR association rates differed among HLA loci, with DRB1 alleles showing the most associated TCRs and HLA-C alleles showing the fewest. A further reported finding was that TCR beta sequences accurately predicted the HLA-A and HLA-B alleles for most subjects in the first cohort. Most TCR sequences were observed very rarely across donors, whereas some public TCRs were present in many individuals. V-gene and J-gene trimming of TCR beta chains was associated with a missense DCLRE1C variant in a later genetic analysis, and the association was replicated in an independent cohort. Because counts were too low, about 15 rarely observed V segments, including chromosome 9 orphons, were left out of the earlier analysis of approximately 500 of the donors. A cluster of highly shared sequence variants was judged likely to be a technical artifact of the sequencing pipeline. According to the authors, the approach could potentially be generalized to other disease states and immunological phenotypes. Sequencing depth was assumed to be roughly uniform across donors in the presence/absence analyses, though that assumption may not hold. At a false discovery rate of 0.05, a later analysis linked about 16,000 TCR beta sequences to specific HLA alleles. Because HLA typing was missing for some donors at each locus, association tests included only the typed subset. Assigning TCR associations to individual alleles was difficult when HLA alleles, especially DR and DQ, strongly co-occurred. In this cohort, only TCR beta chains were sequenced, and detectable features were limited by the absence of alpha or paired-chain data.

In total, 500 to 700 healthy bone marrow donors made up the cohort. At the time of sampling, every cohort member was nominally healthy, though immune exposures that went unrecorded were likely present. The donor was CMV seronegative and was included in the group of over 300 seronegative cohort members. A peripheral blood sample was collected from each donor, and TCR beta sequencing was performed on peripheral blood mononuclear cells. Genomic DNA extraction from the blood cell samples was performed with the Qiagen DNeasy Blood Extraction Kit. The specimen sequenced was PBMCs. The receptor's source is a man aged 25-40 years in good health and CMV-seronegative.

The sequenced DNA is TGTGCCAGCAGAAGTACCGCCGGGGGTGGGCAGCCCCAGCATTTT. Its translation is CASRSTAGGGQPQHF. This chain joins TRBV6-4 to TRBJ1-5; TRBD1 is perhaps the D gene, given 5 matching bases. From the germline V gene, CDR1 is MRHNA and CDR2 is SNTAGT. Between the V and J ends, shortened by 6 bases and 7 bases respectively, the junction contains 19 bases. The CDR3 sequence holds 15 residues, the cysteine and phenylalanine included. Only CDR3 DNA is held: 45 bases, read in frame from base 1.